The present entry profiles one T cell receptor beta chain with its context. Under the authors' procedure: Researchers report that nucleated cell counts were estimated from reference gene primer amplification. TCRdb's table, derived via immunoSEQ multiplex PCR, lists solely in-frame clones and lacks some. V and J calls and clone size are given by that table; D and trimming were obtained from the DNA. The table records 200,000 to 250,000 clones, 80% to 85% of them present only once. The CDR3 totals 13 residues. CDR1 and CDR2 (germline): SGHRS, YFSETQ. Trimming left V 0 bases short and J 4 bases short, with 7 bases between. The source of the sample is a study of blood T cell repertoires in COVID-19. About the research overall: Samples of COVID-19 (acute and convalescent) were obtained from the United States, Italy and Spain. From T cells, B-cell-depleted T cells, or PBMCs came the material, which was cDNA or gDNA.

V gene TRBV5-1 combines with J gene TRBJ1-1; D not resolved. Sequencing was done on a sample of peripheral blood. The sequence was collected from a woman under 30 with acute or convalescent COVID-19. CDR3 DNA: TGCGCCAGCAGCTTGGGACATTTCACTGAAGCTTTCTTT. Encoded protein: CASSLGHFTEAFF.